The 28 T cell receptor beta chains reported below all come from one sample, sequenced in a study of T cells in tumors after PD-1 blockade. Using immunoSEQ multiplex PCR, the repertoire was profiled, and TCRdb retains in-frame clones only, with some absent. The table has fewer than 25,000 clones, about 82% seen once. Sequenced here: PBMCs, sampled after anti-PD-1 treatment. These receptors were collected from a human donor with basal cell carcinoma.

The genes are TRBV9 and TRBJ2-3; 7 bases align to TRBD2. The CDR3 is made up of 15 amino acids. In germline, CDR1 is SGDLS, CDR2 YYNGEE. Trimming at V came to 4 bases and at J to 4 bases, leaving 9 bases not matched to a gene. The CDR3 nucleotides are TGTGCCAGCAGCTTTCGGACTAGTGGGGCAGATACGCAGTATTTT. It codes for CASSFRTSGADTQYF.

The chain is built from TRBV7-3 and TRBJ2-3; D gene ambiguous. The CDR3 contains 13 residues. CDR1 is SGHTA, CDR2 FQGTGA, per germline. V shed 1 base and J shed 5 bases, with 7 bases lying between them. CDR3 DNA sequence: TGTGCCAGCAGCTTAAGAGAGCGAGATACGCAGTATTTT. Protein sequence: CASSLRERDTQYF.

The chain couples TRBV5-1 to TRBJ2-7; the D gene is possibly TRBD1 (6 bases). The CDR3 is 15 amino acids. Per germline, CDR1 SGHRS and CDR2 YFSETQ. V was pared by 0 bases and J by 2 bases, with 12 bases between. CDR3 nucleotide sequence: TGCGCCAGCAGCTTGGAACAGGGTGGGCCCTACGAGCAGTACTTC. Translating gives CASSLEQGGPYEQYF.

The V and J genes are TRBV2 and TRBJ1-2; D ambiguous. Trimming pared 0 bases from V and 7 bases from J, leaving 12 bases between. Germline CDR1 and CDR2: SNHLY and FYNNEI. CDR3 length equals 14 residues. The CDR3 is CASSEAQLWGGYTF. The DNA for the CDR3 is TGTGCCAGCAGTGAAGCGCAGCTTTGGGGTGGCTACACCTTC.

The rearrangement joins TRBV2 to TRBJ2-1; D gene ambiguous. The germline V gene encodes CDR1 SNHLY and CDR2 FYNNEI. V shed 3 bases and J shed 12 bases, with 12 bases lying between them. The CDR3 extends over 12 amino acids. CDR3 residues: CASSDTPGRQFF. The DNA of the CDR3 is TGTGCCAGCAGTGATACTCCCGGACGGCAGTTCTTC.

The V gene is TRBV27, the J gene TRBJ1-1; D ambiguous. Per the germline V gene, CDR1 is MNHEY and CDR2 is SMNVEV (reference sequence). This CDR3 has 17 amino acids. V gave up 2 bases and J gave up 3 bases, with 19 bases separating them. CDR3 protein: CASSLGGVRRADTEAFF. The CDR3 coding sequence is TGTGCCAGCAGTTTAGGTGGGGTTCGGAGGGCTGACACTGAAGCTTTCTTT.

CDR3: CAWSVGTGNGEQYF. The CDR3 nucleotides read TGTGCCTGGAGTGTAGGGACAGGGAATGGCGAGCAGTACTTC. The chain is built from TRBV30 and TRBJ2-7, with TRBD1 identical over 9 bases. Germline trimming cut 0 bases from V and 6 bases from J; bases unmatched to any gene: 6. The germline V gene has CDR1 GTSNPN and CDR2 SVGIG (reference sequence). There are 14 residues in the CDR3. The whole variable domain, filled in from reference TRBV30 and TRBJ2-7, reads SQTIHQWPATLVQPVGSPLSLECTVEGTSNPNLYWYRQAAGRGLQLLFYSVGIGQISSEVPQNLSASRPQDRQFILSSKKLLLSDSGFYLCAWSVGTGNGEQYFGPGTRLTVT.

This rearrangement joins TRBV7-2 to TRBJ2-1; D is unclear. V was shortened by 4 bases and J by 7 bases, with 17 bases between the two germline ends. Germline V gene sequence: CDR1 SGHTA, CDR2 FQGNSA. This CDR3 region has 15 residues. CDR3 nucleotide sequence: TGTGCCAGCAGCTCGGGTCGGGTCCCTCCAAATGAGCAGTTCTTC. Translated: CASSSGRVPPNEQFF.

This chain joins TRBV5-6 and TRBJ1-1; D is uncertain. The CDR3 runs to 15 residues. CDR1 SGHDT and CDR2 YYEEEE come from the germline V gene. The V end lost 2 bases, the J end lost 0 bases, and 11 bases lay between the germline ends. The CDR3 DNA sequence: TGTGCCAGCAGCTTACCCGGCAGTCTGAACACTGAAGCTTTCTTT. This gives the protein CASSLPGSLNTEAFF. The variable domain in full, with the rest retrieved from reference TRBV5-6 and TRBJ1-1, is DAGVTQSPTHLIKTRGQQVTLRCSPKSGHDTVSWYQQALGQGPQFIFQYYEEEERQRGNFPDRFSGHQFPNYSSELNVNALLLGDSALYLCASSLPGSLNTEAFFGQGTRLTVV.

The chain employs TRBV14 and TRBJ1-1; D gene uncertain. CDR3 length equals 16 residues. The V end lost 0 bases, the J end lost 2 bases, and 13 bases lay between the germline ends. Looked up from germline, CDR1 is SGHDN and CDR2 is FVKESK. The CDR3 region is CASSQDRGYGNTEAFF. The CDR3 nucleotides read TGTGCCAGCAGCCAAGATAGAGGTTACGGTAACACTGAAGCTTTCTTT.

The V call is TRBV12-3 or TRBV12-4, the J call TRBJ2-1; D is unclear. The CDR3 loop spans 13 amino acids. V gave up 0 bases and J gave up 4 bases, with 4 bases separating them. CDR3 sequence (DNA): TGTGCCAGCAGTTTAGCAAAATACAATGAGCAGTTCTTC. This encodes CASSLAKYNEQFF.

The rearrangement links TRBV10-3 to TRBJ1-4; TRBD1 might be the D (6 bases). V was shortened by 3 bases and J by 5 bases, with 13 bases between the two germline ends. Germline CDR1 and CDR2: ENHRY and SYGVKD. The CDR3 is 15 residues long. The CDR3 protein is CAISDPSGANEKLFF. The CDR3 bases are TGTGCCATCAGTGACCCGTCAGGGGCGAATGAAAAACTGTTTTTT.

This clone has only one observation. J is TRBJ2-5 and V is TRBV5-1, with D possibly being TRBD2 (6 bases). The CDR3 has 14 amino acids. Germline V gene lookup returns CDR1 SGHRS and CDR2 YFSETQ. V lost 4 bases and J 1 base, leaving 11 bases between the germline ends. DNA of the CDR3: TGCGCCAGCAGCACGGGGGACTTCCAAGAGACCCAGTACTTC. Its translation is CASSTGDFQETQYF.

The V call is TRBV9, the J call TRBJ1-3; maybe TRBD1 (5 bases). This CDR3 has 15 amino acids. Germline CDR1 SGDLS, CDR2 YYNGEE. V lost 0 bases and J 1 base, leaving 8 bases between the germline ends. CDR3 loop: CASSVGSGSGNTIYF. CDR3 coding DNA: TGTGCCAGCAGCGTAGGGTCAGGGTCTGGAAACACCATATATTTT.

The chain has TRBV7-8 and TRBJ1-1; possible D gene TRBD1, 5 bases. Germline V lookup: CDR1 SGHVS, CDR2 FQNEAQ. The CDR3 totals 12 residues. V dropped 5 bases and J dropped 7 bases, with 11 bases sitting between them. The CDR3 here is CASSDTGYEAFF. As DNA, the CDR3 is TGTGCCAGCAGCGACACAGGATATGAAGCTTTCTTT.

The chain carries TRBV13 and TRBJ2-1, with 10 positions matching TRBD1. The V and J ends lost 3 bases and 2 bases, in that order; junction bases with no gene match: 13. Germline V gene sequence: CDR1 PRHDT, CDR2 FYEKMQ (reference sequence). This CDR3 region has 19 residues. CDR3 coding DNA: TGTGCCAGCAGCTTGATGGGGACAGGGGATAATAGGGCCTACAATGAGCAGTTCTTC. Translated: CASSLMGTGDNRAYNEQFF.

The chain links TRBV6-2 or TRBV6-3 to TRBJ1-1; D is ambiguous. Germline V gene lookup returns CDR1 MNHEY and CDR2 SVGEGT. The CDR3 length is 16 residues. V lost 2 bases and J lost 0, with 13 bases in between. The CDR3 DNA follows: TGTGCCAGCAGTTACCCCCCCGACACATTGAACACTGAAGCTTTCTTT. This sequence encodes CASSYPPDTLNTEAFF.

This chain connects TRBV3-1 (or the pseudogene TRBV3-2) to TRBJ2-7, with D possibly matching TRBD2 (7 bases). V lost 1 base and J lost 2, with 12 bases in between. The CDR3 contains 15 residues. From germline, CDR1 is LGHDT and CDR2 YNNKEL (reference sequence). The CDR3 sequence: CASSQGRRGPYEQYF. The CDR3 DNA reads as TGTGCCAGCAGCCAAGGTAGGCGGGGGCCCTACGAGCAGTACTTC.

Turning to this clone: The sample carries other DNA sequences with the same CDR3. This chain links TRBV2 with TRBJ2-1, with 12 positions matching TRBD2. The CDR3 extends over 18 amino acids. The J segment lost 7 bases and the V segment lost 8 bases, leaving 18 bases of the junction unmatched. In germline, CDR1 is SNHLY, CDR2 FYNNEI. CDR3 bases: TGTGCCAGCCGAGGGGGAGGGGGCATCGGACTAGCGGGGAATGAGCAGTTCTTC. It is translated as CASRGGGGIGLAGNEQFF.

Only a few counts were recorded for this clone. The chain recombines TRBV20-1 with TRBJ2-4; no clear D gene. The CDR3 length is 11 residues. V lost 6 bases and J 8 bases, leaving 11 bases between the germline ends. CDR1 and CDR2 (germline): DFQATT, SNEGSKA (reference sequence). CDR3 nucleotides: TGCAGTGCCCAGAATCTGGACATTCAGTACTTC. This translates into CSAQNLDIQYF.

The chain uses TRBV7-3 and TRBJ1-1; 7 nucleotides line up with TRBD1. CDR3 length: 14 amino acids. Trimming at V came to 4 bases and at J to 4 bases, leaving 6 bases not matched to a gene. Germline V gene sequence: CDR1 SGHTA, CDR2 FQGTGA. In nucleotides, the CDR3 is TGTGCCAGCAGCTCAACAGGGGAAGCCACTGAAGCTTTCTTT. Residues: CASSSTGEATEAFF.

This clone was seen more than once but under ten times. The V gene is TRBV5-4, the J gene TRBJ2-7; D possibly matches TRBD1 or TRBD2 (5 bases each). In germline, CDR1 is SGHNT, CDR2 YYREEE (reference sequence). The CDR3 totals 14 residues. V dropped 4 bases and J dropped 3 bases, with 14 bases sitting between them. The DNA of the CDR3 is TGTGCCAGCAGCGACGACGGGGCCGACTACGAGCAGTACTTC. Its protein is CASSDDGADYEQYF.

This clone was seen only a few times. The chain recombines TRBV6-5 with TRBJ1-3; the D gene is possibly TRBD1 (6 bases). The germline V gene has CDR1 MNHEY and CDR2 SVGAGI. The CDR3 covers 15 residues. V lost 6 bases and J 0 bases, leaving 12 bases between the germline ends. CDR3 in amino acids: CASSLRQVSGNTIYF. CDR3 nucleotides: TGTGCCAGCAGCCTCCGACAGGTCTCTGGAAACACCATATATTTT.

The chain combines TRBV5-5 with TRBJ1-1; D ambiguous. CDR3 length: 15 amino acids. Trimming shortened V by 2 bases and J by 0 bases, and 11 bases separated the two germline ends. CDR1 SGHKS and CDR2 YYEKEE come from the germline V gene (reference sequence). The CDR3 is CASSLKEGMNTEAFF. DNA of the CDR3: TGTGCCAGCAGCTTAAAGGAGGGCATGAACACTGAAGCTTTCTTT. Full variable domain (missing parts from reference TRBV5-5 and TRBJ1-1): DAGVTQSPTHLIKTRGQQVTLRCSPISGHKSVSWYQQVLGQGPQFIFQYYEKEERGRGNFPDRFSARQFPNYSSELNVNALLLGDSALYLCASSLKEGMNTEAFFGQGTRLTVV.

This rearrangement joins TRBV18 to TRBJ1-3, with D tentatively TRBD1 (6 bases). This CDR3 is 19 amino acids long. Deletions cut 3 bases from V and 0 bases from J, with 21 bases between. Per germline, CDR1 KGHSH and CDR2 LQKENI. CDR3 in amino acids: CASSPNIIGQWSSGNTIYF. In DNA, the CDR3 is TGTGCCAGCTCACCTAATATCATTGGACAGTGGAGCTCTGGAAACACCATATATTTT.

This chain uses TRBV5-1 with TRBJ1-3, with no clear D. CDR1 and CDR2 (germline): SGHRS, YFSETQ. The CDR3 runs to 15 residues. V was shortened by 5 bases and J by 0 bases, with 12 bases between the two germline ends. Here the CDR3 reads CASSWDGSSGNTIYF. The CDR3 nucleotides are TGCGCCAGCAGTTGGGATGGGAGCTCTGGAAACACCATATATTTT.

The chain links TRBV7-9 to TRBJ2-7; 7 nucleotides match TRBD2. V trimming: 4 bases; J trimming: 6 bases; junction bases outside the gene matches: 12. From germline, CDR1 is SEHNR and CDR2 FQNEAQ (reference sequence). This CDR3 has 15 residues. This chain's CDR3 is CASSSLRELATEQYF. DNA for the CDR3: TGTGCCAGCAGCTCGCTGCGGGAGCTAGCGACCGAGCAGTACTTC.

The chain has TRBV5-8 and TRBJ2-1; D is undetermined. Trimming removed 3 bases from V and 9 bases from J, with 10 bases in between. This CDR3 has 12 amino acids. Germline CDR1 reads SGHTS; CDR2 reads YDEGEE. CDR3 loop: CASSYMGGEQFF. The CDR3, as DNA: TGTGCCAGCAGCTATATGGGCGGTGAGCAGTTCTTC.